The 3 T cell receptor beta chains given below trace back to one sample, sequenced in a study of siplizumab effects on memory and regulatory T cells. Sequencing was performed with immunoSEQ multiplex PCR; in TCRdb, only in-frame clones are kept and a portion is missing. The profile shows over 80,000 clones, just under 95% of them singletons. Sequences were obtained from non-Treg CD4+ T cells sorted from blood. Every receptor here comes from a human donor in good health.

In this sample, this clone turned up a few times. V is TRBV5-1 and J is TRBJ2-5; possible D gene TRBD1, 5 bases. This CDR3 is built from 14 residues. The V end was cut by 4 bases, the J end by 2 bases, with 12 bases between. Germline loops: CDR1 SGHRS, CDR2 YFSETQ. The CDR3 DNA follows: TGCGCCAGCAGCCTGAGACAGCATCAAGAGACCCAGTACTTC. Amino acid sequence: CASSLRQHQETQYF.

CDR3 nucleotides: TGTGCCAGCAGCCATATTTATCCGCGATACACCGGGGAGCTGTTTTTT. Its translation is CASSHIYPRYTGELFF. The chain recombines TRBV14 with TRBJ2-2; D uncertain. This CDR3 region has 16 residues. CDR1 SGHDN and CDR2 FVKESK come from the germline V gene. The V gene lost 3 bases and the J gene lost 3 bases, with 14 bases spanning the gap.

The genes are TRBV28 and TRBJ1-4, with D unclear. CDR1 MDHEN and CDR2 SYDVKM come from the germline V gene. The CDR3 runs to 14 residues. The V gene lost 2 bases and the J gene lost 8 bases, with 12 bases spanning the gap. The CDR3 loop is CASSLGGYDEKLFF. The CDR3 nucleotides read TGTGCCAGCAGTTTAGGAGGGTATGACGAAAAACTGTTTTTT.